These T cell receptor beta chains were read from a single sample in a study of T cells in Graves' hyperthyroidism and ophthalmopathy. Each CDR3 protein gets one entry after TCRdb re-called the multiplex PCR reads with MiXCR. The repertoire holds some 270,000 distinct CDR3 sequences, with around 15% as singletons. The sample comprised blood. The receptors here all came from a middle-aged woman with Graves' hyperthyroidism. Each CDR3 is given with its conserved first and last residue. D genes are given only for firm matches. The size of a clone is reported for some rows only, either as once, few or many, or as a class for expanded clones.

17,TRBV13,TRBD2,many,TRBJ2-5,CASSPAAGGPFQETQYF,TGTGCCAGCAGCCCCGCAGCGGGAGGGCCTTTCCAAGAGACCCAGTACTTC
14,TRBV2,TRBD1,many,TRBJ1-2,CASSQGGQPYGYTF,TGTGCCAGCTCCCAGGGGGGTCAACCGTATGGCTACACCTTC
15,TRBV7-9,NA,many,TRBJ1-2,CASSSDQGQVEGYTF,TGTGCCAGCAGCTCCGACCAAGGCCAGGTGGAAGGCTACACCTTC
11,TRBV7-9,NA,many,TRBJ2-1,CASRSGNEQFF,TGTGCCAGCCGGAGCGGCAATGAGCAGTTCTTC
11,TRBV12-3/TRBV12-4,TRBD1,many,TRBJ2-7,CATATGNEQYF,TGTGCCACCGCGACAGGGAACGAGCAGTACTTC
14,TRBV20-1,NA,NA,TRBJ2-2,CSATTQRRTGELFF,TGCAGTGCTACCACCCAGCGCCGAACCGGGGAGCTGTTTTTT
13,TRBV11-2,NA,many,TRBJ2-1,CASTRTGYNEQFF,TGTGCCAGCACCCGAACGGGCTACAATGAGCAGTTCTTC
15,TRBV20-1,TRBD1,few,TRBJ1-1,CSARVTGGLNTEAFF,TGCAGTGCTAGAGTTACAGGGGGCCTGAACACTGAAGCTTTCTTT
14,TRBV28,NA,many,TRBJ2-3,CASSLDINTDTQYF,TGTGCCAGCAGTTTGGACATAAACACAGATACGCAGTATTTT
18,TRBV12-5,TRBD1,many,TRBJ2-5,CASGSGTGGDSGQETQYF,TGTGCTAGTGGTTCGGGGACAGGGGGCGATTCTGGACAAGAGACCCAGTACTTC
16,TRBV20-1,TRBD2,many,TRBJ2-5,CSASISASGFQETQYF,TGCAGTGCTAGTATCTCGGCTAGCGGGTTCCAAGAGACCCAGTACTTC